This TCR beta chain was sequenced for a study of shared clonotypes between healthy human individuals. Study overall: The donor pool was made up of two women and a few men aged 18 to 49. CD4 naive cells filled three plates per donor, CD4 memory three, CD8 naive two and CD8 memory one.

Evenly divided among several immunoSEQ plates was the genomic DNA of each subset. Authors' data handling: Filtering differed since immunoSEQ provided only junctions, with no quality scores. Here immunoSEQ multiplex PCR was the method, and the copy in TCRdb shows in-frame clones only, minus some. Clone size and V and J calls were adopted from that table, with D and trimming inferred from the DNA. The table includes 2,500,000 or so clones, approximately 94% detected once. This clone showed up just a few times. Trimming removed 5 bases from V and 6 bases from J, with 17 bases in between. CDR1 SNHLY and CDR2 FYNNEI come from the germline V gene. The CDR3 spans 15 residues.

The sample comprised naive CD4+ T cells from PBMCs. The subset: CD45RA+ positively selected. The clonotype originates from a man between 18 and 29 years old in good health. Some clones in this sample may be carry-over from other donors' samples. The chain is built from TRBV2 and TRBJ1-5; no definite D call. CDR3: CASSPGLAGSQPQHF. CDR3 coding DNA: TGTGCCAGCAGTCCAGGCCTGGCTGGAAGTCAGCCCCAGCATTTT.